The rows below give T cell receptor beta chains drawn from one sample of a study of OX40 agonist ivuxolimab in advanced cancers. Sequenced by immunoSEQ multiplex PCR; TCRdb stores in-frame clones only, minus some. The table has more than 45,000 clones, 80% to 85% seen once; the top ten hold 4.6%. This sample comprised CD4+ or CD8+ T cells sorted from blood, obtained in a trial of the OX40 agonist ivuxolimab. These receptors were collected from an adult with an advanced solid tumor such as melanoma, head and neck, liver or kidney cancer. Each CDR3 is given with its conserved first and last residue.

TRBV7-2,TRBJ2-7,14,CASSTGLAGDEQYF
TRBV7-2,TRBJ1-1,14,CASSLRTGAPEAFF
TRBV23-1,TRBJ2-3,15,CASSSSGSSTDTQYF
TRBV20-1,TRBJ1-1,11,CSAREIQGAFF
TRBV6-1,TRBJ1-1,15,CASRDKGGAGTEAFF
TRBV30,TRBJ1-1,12,CAWSPGDTEAFF
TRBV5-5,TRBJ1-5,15,CASSLGAEGLRPQHF
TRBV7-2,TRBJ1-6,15,CASSLGGTGTSPLHF
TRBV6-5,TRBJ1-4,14,CANSYGQGRAELFF
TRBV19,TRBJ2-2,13,CASSIDSDGELFF
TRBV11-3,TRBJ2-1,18,CASSLRTLQGRTYNEQFF
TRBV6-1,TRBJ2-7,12,CATDRDGYEQYF
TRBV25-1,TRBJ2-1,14,CASSEFGHYNEQFF
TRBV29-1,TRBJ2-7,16,CSVSRPTSSGLYTLYF
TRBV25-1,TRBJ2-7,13,CASSQGGTYEQYF
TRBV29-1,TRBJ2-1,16,CSVASRGRRVINEQFF
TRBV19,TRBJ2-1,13,CASSTGQGDEQFF
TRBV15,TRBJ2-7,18,CATSPMGLAGGNSYEQYF
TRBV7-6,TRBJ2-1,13,CASSLGPSWEQFF
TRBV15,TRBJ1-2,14,CATSLSGSFYGYTF
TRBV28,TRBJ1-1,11,CASRQNTEAFF
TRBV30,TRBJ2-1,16,CAWSVGLAGVWDEQFF
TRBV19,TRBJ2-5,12,CASSIGSETQYF
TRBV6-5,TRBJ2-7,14,CASSSIGKNYEQYF
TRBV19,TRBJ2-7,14,CASRDSVENYEQYF
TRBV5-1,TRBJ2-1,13,CASSLSGGNEQFF
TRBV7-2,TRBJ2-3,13,CASSTGPTDTQYF
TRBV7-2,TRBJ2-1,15,CASRALRPLPNEQFF
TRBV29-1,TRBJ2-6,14,CSVVTGAGANVLTF
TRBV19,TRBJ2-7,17,CASSTPPPGHLTYEQYF
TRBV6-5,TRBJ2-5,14,CASSYGPARETQYF
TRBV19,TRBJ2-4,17,CASSSHRDRGLVNIQYF
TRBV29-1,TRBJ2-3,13,CSVVEFRSDTQYF
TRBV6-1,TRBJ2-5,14,CAARRGGGEETQYF
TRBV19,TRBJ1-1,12,CASSMRVTEAFF
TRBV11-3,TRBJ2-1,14,CASSLEGGYNEQFF
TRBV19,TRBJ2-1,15,CASSIEDYSYNEQFF
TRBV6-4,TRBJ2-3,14,CASSVLASTDTQYF
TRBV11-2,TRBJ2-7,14,CASSPGGRVDEQYF
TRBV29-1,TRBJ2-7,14,CSVVSGRASYEQYF
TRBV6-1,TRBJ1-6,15,CASSEAPGGSSPLHF
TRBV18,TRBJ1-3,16,CASSPRVTASGNTIYF
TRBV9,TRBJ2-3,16,CASSVGSNLATDTQYF
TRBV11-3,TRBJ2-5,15,CASSSGGAYQETQYF
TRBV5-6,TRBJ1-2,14,CASSAGTDFYGYTF
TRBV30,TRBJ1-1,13,CAWSGTGNTEAFF
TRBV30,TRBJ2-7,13,CAWSAAVFYEQYF
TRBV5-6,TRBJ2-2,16,CASSLMGTGVAGELFF
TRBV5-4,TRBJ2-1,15,CASSLVAGVWNEQFF
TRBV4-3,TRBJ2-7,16,CASSQDLAEGSYEQYF
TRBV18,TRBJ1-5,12,CASSPDNQPQHF
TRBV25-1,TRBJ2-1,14,CASSRLAGYNEQFF
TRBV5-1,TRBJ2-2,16,CASSLWGDPNTGELFF
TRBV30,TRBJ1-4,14,CATPKGGKNEKLFF
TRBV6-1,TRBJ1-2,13,CASSPGQWLGYTF
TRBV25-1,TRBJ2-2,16,CASSDMGQGNTGELFF
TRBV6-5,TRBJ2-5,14,CASSYPGGLETQYF
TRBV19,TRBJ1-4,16,CASSHTGASTNEKLFF